This TCR beta chain comes out of a study of response to subunit inactivated influenza vaccine. TCRdb analysed the RT-PCR reads with MiXCR anew, one entry per CDR3 protein. Found here are a few hundred thousand distinct CDR3 sequences, 20% to 25% of them singletons; the top ten hold under 13%. The V end was cut by 5 bases, the J end by 0 bases, with 18 bases between. The CDR3 runs to 17 residues. This specimen consisted of PBMCs from blood, obtained roughly 20 months after vaccination. The clonotype was recovered from a man aged 50-75 years who received an inactivated influenza vaccine. The rearrangement links TRBV12-3 or TRBV12-4 to TRBJ2-3; TRBD2 is a possible D gene (6 bases). The CDR3 loop reads CASSTTSGLTSTDTQYF. The CDR3 region has the DNA TGTGCCAGCAGTACAACCTCGGGACTTACTAGCACAGATACGCAGTATTTT.